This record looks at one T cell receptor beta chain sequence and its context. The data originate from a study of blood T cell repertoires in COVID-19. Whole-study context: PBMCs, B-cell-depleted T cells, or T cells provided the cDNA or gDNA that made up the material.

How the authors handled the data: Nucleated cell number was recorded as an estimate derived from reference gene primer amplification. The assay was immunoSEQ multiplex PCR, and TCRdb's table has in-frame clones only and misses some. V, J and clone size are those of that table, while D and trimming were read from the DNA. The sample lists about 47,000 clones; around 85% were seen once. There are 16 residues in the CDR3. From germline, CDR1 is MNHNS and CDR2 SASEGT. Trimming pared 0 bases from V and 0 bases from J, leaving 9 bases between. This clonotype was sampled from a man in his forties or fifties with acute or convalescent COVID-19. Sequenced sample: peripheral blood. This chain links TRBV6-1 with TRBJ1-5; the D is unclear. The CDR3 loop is CASSEARLFSNQPQHF. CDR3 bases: TGTGCCAGCAGTGAAGCGCGTCTGTTTAGCAATCAGCCCCAGCATTTT.